The rows below give T cell receptor beta chains drawn from one sample of a study of blood T cell repertoires in COVID-19. Produced via immunoSEQ multiplex PCR; TCRdb's table is partial and in-frame only. The profile covers 200,000 to 250,000 clones, with around 89% appearing a single time and 1.5% to 2% taken by the ten largest. What was sequenced was peripheral blood. The receptor source for this set is a man between 65 and 85 years old with acute or convalescent COVID-19. The CDR3 runs from the conserved cysteine through the conserved F or W. A D gene is named only where the DNA matches it firmly. Where a row states a size, it is once, few, many or the class of an expanded clone; other rows omit it.

abundance,j_gene,v_gene,d_gene,CDR3aa,CDR3nt
-,TRBJ2-2,TRBV7-3,TRBD2,CASSLSNPGLNTGELFF,TGTGCCAGCAGCTTAAGTAATCCGGGACTAAATACCGGGGAGCTGTTTTTT
few,TRBJ2-7,TRBV30,TRBD1,CAWNTGVHEQYF,TGTGCCTGGAATACAGGGGTCCACGAGCAGTACTTC
-,TRBJ2-2,TRBV18,TRBD1,CASSPRTGGSGPGGELFF,TGTGCCAGCTCACCACGGACAGGGGGCTCCGGGCCAGGCGGGGAGCTGTTTTTT
-,TRBJ2-1,TRBV9,TRBD2,CASSEGLAVGEQFF,TGTGCCAGCAGCGAGGGACTAGCGGTTGGCGAGCAGTTCTTC
-,TRBJ2-4,TRBV28,TRBD1,CASSPPDRANIQYF,TGTGCCAGCAGTCCACCCGACAGGGCTAACATTCAGTACTTC
-,TRBJ1-1,TRBV7-2,-,CASSSGVFEGTEAFF,TGTGCCAGCAGCTCAGGGGTCTTCGAAGGCACTGAAGCTTTCTTT
-,TRBJ1-2,TRBV5-1,TRBD1,CASSSVPGGNYGYTF,TGCGCCAGCAGCTCAGTACCAGGGGGCAACTATGGCTACACCTTC
-,TRBJ2-5,TRBV30,TRBD2,CAWEAGVDGETQYF,TGTGCCTGGGAAGCGGGAGTTGATGGAGAGACCCAGTACTTC
few,TRBJ1-1,TRBV2,-,CASRRGSSEAFF,TGTGCCAGCAGGAGGGGGAGTTCGGAAGCTTTCTTT
-,TRBJ1-2,TRBV25-1,TRBD1,CASRAQGTGYTF,TGTGCCAGCAGGGCACAGGGGACTGGCTACACCTTC
many,TRBJ1-5,TRBV9,-,CASSSGGVGNQPQHF,TGTGCCAGCAGCTCCGGGGGGGTGGGCAATCAGCCCCAGCATTTT
-,TRBJ1-1,TRBV5-1,TRBD1,CASSLDRGVYTEAFF,TGCGCCAGCAGCCTGGACAGGGGAGTTTACACTGAAGCTTTCTTT
-,TRBJ2-5,TRBV7-2,TRBD2,CASSLASGTAETQYF,TGTGCCAGCAGCTTAGCTAGCGGGACTGCAGAGACCCAGTACTTC
-,TRBJ1-2,TRBV7-6,TRBD1,CASSPQPGQIIYGYTF,TGTGCCAGCAGCCCGCAACCGGGACAGATAATCTATGGCTACACCTTC
-,TRBJ1-4,TRBV19,TRBD1,CASSMGQGSEKLFF,TGTGCCAGTAGTATGGGACAGGGCTCTGAAAAACTGTTTTTT
-,TRBJ2-3,TRBV5-1,-,CASSLEDYRTDTQYF,TGCGCCAGCAGCTTGGAAGACTACCGCACAGATACGCAGTATTTT
once,TRBJ2-1,TRBV27,TRBD2,CASSLFGGSSYNEQFF,TGTGCCAGCAGTTTATTCGGCGGGAGCTCCTACAATGAGCAGTTCTTC
-,TRBJ2-5,TRBV7-2,TRBD1,CASGYRRGQGYQETQYF,TGTGCCAGCGGCTATCGGCGGGGACAGGGCTACCAAGAGACCCAGTACTTC
-,TRBJ2-2,TRBV30,TRBD2,CAWRSGLAGSRTGELFF,TGTGCCTGGAGGTCTGGACTAGCGGGATCCCGCACCGGGGAGCTGTTTTTT
-,TRBJ2-5,TRBV3-1/TRBV3-2,TRBD2,CASSQPRRTSGRPGGETQYF,TGTGCCAGCAGCCAACCCCGACGGACTAGCGGGAGGCCCGGGGGAGAGACCCAGTACTTC
-,TRBJ2-5,TRBV7-2,-,CASSPRGGGETQYF,TGTGCCAGCAGCCCAAGGGGGGGCGGAGAGACCCAGTACTTC
-,TRBJ1-1,TRBV6-5,-,CASSYVDREAFF,TGTGCCAGCAGTTACGTTGACAGGGAAGCTTTCTTT
-,TRBJ2-7,TRBV12-3/TRBV12-4,-,CASSYRASYEQYF,TGTGCCAGCAGCTACAGGGCCTCCTACGAGCAGTACTTC
-,TRBJ2-1,TRBV5-1,TRBD2,CASRIDGGTYNEQFF,TGCGCCAGCAGGATAGACGGGGGGACCTACAATGAGCAGTTCTTC